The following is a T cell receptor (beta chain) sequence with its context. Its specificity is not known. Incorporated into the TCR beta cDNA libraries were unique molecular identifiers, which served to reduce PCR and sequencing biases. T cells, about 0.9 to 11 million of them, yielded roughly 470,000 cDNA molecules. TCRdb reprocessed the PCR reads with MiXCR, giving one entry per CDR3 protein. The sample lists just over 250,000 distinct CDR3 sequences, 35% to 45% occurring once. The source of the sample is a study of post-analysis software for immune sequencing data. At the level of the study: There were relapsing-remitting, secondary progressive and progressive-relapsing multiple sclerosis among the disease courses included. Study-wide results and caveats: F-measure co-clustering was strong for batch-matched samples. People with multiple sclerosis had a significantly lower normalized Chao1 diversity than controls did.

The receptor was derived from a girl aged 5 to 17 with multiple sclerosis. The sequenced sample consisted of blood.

The CDR3 reads CASSGADRHNSPLHF. As DNA, the CDR3 is TGCGCCAGCAGCGGGGCGGACAGGCATAATTCACCCCTCCACTTT. The chain employs TRBV5-1 and TRBJ1-6; 7 bases fit TRBD1. Germline V gene data show CDR1 as SGHRS and CDR2 as YFSETQ. This CDR3 contains 15 residues. Losses at the gene ends were 4 bases for V and 5 bases for J; bases not matched to a gene: 6.